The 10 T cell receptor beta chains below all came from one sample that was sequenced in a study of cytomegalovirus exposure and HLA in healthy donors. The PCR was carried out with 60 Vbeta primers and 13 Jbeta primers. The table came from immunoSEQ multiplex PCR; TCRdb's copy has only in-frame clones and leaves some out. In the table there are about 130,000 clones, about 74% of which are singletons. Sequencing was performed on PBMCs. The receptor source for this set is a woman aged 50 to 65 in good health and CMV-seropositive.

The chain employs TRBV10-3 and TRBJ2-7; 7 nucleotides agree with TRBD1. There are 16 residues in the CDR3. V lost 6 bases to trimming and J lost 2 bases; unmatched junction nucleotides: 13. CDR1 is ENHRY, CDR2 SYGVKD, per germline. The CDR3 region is CAISRGSRGLAYEQYF. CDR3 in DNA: TGTGCCATCAGCCGCGGGTCCAGGGGGTTAGCCTACGAGCAGTACTTC.

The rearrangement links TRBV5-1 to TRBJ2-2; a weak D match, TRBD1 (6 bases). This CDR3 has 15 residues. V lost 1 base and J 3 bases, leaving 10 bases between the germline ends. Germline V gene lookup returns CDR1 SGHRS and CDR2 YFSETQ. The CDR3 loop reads CASSLQGPYTGELFF. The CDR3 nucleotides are TGCGCCAGCAGCTTGCAGGGGCCCTACACCGGGGAGCTGTTTTTT.

The CDR3 reads CASRGGGDETQYF. The CDR3 DNA follows: TGTGCCAGCAGGGGAGGGGGGGACGAGACCCAGTACTTC. This chain uses TRBV6-6 with TRBJ2-5, with D maybe TRBD2 (7 bases). The CDR3 is made up of 13 amino acids. Trimming pared 6 bases from V and 5 bases from J, leaving 13 bases between. The germline V gene encodes CDR1 MNHNY and CDR2 SVGAGI (reference sequence).

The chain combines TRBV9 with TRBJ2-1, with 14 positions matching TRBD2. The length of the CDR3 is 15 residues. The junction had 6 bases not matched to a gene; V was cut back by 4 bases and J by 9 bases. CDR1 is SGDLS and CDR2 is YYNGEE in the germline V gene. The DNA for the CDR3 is TGTGCCAGCAGCCCCGGGACTAGCGGGGGAAGTGAGCAGTTCTTC. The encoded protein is CASSPGTSGGSEQFF. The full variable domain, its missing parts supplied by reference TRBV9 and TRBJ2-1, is DSGVTQTPKHLITATGQRVTLRCSPRSGDLSVYWYQQSLDQGLQFLIQYYNGEERAKGNILERFSAQQFPDLHSELNLSSLELGDSALYFCASSPGTSGGSEQFFGPGTRLTVL.

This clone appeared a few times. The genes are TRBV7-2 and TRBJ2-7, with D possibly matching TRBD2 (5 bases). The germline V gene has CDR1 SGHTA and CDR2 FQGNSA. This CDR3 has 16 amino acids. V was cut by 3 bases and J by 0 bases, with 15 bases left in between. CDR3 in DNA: TGTGCCAGCAGCTTTTCTCCGGGGAAGAACTCCTACGAGCAGTACTTC. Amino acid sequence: CASSFSPGKNSYEQYF. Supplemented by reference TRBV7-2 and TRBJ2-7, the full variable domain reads GAGVSQSPSNKVTEKGKDVELRCDPISGHTALYWYRQSLGQGLEFLIYFQGNSAPDKSGLPSDRFSAERTGGSVSTLTIQRTQQEDSAVYLCASSFSPGKNSYEQYFGPGTRLTVT.

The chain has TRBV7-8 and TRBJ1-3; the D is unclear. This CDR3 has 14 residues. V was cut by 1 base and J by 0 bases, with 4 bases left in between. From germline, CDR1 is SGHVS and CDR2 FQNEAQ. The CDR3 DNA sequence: TGTGCCAGCAGCTTAGACAGCTCTGGAAACACCATATATTTT. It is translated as CASSLDSSGNTIYF.

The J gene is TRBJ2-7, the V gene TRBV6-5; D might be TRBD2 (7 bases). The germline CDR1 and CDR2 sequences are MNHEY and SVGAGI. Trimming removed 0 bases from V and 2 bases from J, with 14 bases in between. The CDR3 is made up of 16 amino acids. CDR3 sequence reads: CASSYSLGGAPYEQYF. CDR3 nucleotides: TGTGCCAGCAGTTACTCGCTGGGGGGGGCCCCCTACGAGCAGTACTTC.

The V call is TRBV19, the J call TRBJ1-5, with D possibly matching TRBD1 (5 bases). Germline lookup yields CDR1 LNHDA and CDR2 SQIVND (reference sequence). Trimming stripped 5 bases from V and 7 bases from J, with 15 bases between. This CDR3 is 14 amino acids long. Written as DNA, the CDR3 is TGTGCCAGTAGTGACTCGGCCTGGGGCCAGCCCCAGCATTTT. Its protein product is CASSDSAWGQPQHF.

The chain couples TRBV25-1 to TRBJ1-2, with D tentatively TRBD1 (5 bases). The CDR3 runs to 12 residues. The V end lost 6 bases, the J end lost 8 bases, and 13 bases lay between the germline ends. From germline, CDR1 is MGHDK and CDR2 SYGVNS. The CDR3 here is CASSEGAGGYTF. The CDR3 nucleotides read TGTGCCAGCAGCGAAGGGGCAGGGGGCTACACCTTC.

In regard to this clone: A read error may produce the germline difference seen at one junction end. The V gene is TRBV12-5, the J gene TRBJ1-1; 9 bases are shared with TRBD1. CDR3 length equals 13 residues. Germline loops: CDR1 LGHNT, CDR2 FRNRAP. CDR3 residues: CASGLVQWDRVSF. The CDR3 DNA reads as TGTGCTAGTGGTTTGGTCCAATGGGACAGGGTTTCTTTT.